This TCR beta chain was recorded in a study of T cells in narcolepsy. To note about this clone: The antigen is unknown.

V trimming: 11 bases; J trimming: 6 bases; junction bases outside the gene matches: 9. CDR3 length equals 12 residues. In germline, CDR1 is SEHNR, CDR2 FQNEAQ (reference sequence). Study-level results: Reportedly, autoreactive clonotypes were serially detected in patients' blood but not controls'. Same-patient CSF and blood CD4+ T cell clonotypes included HCRT-specific and TRIB2-specific autoreactive ones.

Using immunoSEQ multiplex PCR, the repertoire was profiled, and TCRdb retains in-frame clones only, with some absent. The sample has some 20,000 clones, around 83% seen once. This receptor was identified in a human donor in good health. This chain connects TRBV7-9 to TRBJ1-2, with TRBD1 matching 7 bases. Sequenced material: memory (CD45RA-) CD4+ T cells from blood. Written as DNA, the CDR3 is TGTGCCGGAGTACAGGGGCTCCATGGCTACACCTTC. It yields the protein CAGVQGLHGYTF.